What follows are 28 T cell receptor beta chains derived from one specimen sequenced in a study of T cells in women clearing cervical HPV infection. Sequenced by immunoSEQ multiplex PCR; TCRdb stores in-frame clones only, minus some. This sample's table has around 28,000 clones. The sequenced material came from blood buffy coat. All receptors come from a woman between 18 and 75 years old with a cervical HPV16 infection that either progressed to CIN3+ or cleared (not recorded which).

Here the CDR3 reads CASSIASTGGNQPQHF. CDR3 DNA, as far as it was read: TGTGCCAGTAGTATAGCATCTACAGGGGGCAATCAGCCC. This chain uses TRBV19 with TRBJ1-5; the match to TRBD1 covers 7 bases. Read data end 3 residues before the CDR3 end; the end is taken from the germline J gene. CDR3 length: 16 residues. Germline CDR1 reads LNHDA; CDR2 reads SQIVND (reference sequence). Trimming took 1 base from V and 2 from J; bases not matched to a gene: 5.

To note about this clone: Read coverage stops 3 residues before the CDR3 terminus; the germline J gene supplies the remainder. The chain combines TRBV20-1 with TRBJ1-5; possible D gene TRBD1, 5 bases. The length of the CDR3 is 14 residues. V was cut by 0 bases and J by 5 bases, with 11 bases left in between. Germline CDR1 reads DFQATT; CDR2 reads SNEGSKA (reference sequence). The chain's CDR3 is CSARDMTDYQPQHF. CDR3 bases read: TGCAGTGCTAGAGATATGACAGACTATCAGCCC.

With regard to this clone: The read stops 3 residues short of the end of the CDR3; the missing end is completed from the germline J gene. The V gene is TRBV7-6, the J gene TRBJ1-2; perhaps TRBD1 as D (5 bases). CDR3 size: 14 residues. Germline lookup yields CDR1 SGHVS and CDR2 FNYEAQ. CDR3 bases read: TGTGCCAGCAGCCCTGGGACTGTATGGGATACC. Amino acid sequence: CASSPGTVWDT. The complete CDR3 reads CASSPGTVWDTYTF.

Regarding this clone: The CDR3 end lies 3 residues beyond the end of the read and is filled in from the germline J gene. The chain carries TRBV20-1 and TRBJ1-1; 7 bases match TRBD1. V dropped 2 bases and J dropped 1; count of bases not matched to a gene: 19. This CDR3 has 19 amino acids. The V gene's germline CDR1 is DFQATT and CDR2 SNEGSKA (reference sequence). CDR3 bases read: TGCAGTGCTAGACCAATCCATCAGGGGGTAGGGTTGGGGAACACTGAA. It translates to CSARPIHQGVGLGNTE. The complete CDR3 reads CSARPIHQGVGLGNTEAFF.

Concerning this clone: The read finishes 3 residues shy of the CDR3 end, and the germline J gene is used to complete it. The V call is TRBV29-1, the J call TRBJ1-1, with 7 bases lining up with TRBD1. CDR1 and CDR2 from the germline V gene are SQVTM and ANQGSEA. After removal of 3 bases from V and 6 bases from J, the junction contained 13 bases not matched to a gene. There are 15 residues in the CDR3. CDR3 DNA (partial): TGCAGCGTTGAGGGCACCAGGGGGTTTTCTCCTGAA. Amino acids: CSVEGTRGFSPE. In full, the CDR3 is CSVEGTRGFSPEAFF. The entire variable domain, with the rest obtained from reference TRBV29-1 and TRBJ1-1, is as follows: SAVISQKPSRDICQRGTSLTIQCQVDSQVTMMFWYRQQPGQSLTLIATANQGSEATYESGFVIDKFPISRPNLTFSTLTVSNMSPEDSSIYLCSVEGTRGFSPEAFFGQGTRLTVV.

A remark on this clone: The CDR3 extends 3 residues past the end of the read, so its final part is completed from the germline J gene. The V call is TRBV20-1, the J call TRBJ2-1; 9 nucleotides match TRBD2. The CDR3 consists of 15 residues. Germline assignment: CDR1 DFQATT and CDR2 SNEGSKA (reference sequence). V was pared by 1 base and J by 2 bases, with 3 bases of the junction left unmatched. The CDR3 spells CSARGRGGTYNEQFF. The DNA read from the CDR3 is TGCAGTGCTAGAGGGCGGGGGGGAACCTACAATGAG.

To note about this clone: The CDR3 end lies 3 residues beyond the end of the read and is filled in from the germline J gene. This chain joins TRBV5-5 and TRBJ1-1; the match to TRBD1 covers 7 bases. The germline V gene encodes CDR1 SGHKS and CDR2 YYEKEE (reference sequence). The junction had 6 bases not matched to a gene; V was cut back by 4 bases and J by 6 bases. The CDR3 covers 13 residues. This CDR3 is CASSPSQGAEAFF. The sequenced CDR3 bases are TGTGCCAGCAGCCCCTCCCAGGGGGCTGAA.

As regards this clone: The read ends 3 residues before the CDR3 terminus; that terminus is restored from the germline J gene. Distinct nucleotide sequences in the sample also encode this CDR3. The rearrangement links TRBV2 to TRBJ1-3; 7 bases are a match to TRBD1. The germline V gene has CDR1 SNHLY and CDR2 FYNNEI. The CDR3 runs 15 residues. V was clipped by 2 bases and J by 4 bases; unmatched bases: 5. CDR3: CASSERGQKGNTIYF. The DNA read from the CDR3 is TGTGCCAGCAGTGAACGGGGACAGAAGGGAAACACC.

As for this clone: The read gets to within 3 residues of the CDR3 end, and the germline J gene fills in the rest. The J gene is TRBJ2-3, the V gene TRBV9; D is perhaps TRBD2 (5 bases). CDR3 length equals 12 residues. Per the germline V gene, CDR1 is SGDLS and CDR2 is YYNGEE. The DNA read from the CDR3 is TGTGCCAGCAGCGTAGCTGGTAGCGCG. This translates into CASSVAGSA. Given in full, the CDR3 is CASSVAGSAQYF. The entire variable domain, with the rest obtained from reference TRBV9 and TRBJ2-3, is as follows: DSGVTQTPKHLITATGQRVTLRCSPRSGDLSVYWYQQSLDQGLQFLIQYYNGEERAKGNILERFSAQQFPDLHSELNLSSLELGDSALYFCASSVAGSAQYFGPGTRLTVL.

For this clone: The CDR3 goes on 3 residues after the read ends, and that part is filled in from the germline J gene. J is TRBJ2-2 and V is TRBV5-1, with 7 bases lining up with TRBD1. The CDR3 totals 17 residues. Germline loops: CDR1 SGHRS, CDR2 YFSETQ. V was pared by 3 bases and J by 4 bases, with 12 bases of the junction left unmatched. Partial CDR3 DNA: TGCGCCAGCAGCTGGAATTCCGGGACAGAAGGCACCGGGGAG. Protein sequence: CASSWNSGTEGTGE. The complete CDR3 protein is CASSWNSGTEGTGELFF.

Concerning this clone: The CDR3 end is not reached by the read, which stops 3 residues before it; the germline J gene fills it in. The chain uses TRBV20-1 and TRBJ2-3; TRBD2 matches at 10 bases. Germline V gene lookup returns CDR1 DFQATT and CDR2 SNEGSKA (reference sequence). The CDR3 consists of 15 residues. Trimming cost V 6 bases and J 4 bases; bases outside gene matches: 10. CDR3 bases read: TGCAGTGCCGACATGCGGCTAGCGGGGGCAGATACG. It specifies CSADMRLAGADT. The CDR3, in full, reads CSADMRLAGADTQYF.

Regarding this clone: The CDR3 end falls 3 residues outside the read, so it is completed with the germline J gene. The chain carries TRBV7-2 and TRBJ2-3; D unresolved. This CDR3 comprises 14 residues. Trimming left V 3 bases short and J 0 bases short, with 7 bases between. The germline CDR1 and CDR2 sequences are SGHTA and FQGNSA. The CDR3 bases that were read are TGTGCCAGCAGCTTTGGTAGTAGCACAGATACG. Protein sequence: CASSFGSSTDT. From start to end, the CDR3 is CASSFGSSTDTQYF. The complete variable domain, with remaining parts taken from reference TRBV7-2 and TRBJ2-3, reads GAGVSQSPSNKVTEKGKDVELRCDPISGHTALYWYRQSLGQGLEFLIYFQGNSAPDKSGLPSDRFSAERTGGSVSTLTIQRTQQEDSAVYLCASSFGSSTDTQYFGPGTRLTVL.

The CDR3 loop reads CASSLSGTDTQYF. Incomplete CDR3 DNA: TGTGCCAGCAGTTTATCTGGCACAGATACG. The rearrangement uses TRBV12-3 or TRBV12-4 and TRBJ2-3, with D uncertain. The read gets to within 3 residues of the CDR3 end, and the germline J gene fills in the rest. The CDR3 loop spans 13 amino acids. V lost 2 bases and J lost 1, with 4 bases in between.

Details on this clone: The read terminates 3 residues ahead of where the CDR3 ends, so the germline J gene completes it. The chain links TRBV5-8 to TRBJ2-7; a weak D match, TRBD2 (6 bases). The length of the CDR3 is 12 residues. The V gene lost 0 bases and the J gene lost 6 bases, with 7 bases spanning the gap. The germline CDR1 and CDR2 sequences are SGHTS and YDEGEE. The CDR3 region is CASSLGRGEQYF. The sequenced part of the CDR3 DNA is TGTGCCAGCAGCTTGGGGAGGGGCGAG.

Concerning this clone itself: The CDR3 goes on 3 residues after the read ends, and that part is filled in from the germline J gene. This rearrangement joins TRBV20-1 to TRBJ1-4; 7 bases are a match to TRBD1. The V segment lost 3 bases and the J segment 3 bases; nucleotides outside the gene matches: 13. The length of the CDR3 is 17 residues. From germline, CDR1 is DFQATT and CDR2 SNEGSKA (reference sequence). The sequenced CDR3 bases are TGCAGTGCTAGCGCCCGGGACAGTCGTACGGCTAATGAAAAA. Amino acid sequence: CSASARDSRTANEK. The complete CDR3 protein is CSASARDSRTANEKLFF.

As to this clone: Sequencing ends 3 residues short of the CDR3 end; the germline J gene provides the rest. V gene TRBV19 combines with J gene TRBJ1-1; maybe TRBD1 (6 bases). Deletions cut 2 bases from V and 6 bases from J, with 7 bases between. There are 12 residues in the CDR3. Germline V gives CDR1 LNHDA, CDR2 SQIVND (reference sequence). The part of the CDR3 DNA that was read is TGTGCCAGTAGTATACAGGGGTCTGAA. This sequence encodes CASSIQGSE. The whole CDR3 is CASSIQGSEAFF. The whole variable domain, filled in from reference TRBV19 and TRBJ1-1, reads DGGITQSPKYLFRKEGQNVTLSCEQNLNHDAMYWYRQDPGQGLRLIYYSQIVNDFQKGDIAEGYSVSREKKESFPLTVTSAQKNPTAFYLCASSIQGSEAFFGQGTRLTVV.

CDR3 protein: CASSLGVVSSGSTDTQYF. The part of the CDR3 DNA that was read is TGTGCCAGCAGCTTAGGGGTTGTGTCTAGCGGGAGCACAGATACG. V gene TRBV7-8 combines with J gene TRBJ2-3, with 8 bases lining up with TRBD2. The read finishes 3 residues shy of the CDR3 end, and the germline J gene is used to complete it. In germline, CDR1 is SGHVS, CDR2 FQNEAQ. The CDR3 spans 18 residues. Trimming cost V 1 base and J 0 bases; bases outside gene matches: 9.

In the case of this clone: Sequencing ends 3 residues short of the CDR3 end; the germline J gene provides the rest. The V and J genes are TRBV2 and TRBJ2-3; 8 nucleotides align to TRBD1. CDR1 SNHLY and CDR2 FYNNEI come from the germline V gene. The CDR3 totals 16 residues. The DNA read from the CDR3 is TGTGCCAGCAGTGAAGCGCTTCAGGGGGCCGGGGAGACG. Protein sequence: CASSEALQGAGET. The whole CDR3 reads CASSEALQGAGETQYF.

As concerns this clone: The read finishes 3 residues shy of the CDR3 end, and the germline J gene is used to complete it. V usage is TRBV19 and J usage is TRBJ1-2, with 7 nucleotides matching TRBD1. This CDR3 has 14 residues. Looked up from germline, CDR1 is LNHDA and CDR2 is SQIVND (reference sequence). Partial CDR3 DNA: TGTGCCAGTACCCGACAGGGCGCGTTCGGGGGC. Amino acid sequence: CASTRQGAFGG. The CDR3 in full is CASTRQGAFGGYTF.

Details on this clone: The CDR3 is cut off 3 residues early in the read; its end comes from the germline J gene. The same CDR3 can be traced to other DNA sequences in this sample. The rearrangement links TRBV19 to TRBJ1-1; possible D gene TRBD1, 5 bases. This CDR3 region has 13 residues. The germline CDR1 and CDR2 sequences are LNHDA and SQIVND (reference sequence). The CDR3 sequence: CASSILRGDEAFF. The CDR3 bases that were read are TGTGCCAGTAGCATCCTAAGGGGCGACGAA.

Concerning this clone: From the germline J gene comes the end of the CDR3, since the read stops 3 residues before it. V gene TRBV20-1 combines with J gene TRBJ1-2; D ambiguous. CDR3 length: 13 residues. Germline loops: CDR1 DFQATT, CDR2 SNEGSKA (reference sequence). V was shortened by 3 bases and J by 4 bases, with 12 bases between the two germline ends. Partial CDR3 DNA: TGCAGTGCTAGTCCACAGCCCCTCTATGGC. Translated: CSASPQPLYG. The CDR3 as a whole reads CSASPQPLYGYTF.

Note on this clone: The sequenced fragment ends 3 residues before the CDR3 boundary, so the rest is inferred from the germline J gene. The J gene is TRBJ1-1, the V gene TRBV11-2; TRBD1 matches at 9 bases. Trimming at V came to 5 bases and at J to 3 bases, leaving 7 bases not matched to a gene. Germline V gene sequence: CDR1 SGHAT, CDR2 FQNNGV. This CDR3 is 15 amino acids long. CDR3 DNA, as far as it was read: TGTGCCAGCAGCATCAGGGGACAGGGTGACACTGAA. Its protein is CASSIRGQGDTE. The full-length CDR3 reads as CASSIRGQGDTEAFF.

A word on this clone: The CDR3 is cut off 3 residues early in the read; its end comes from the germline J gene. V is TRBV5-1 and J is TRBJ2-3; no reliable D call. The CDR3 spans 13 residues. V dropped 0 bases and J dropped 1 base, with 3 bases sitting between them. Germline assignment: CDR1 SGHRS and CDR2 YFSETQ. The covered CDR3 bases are TGCGCCAGCAGCTTGGAGGGCACAGATACG. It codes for CASSLEGTDT. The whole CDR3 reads CASSLEGTDTQYF.

The part of the CDR3 DNA that was read is TGTGCCAGCAGTTACTCTCATTATACTAGTTCCGAG. This encodes CASSYSHYTSSE. The CDR3 reads in full as CASSYSHYTSSEQYF. The V and J genes are TRBV6-2 or TRBV6-3 and TRBJ2-7; D perhaps matches TRBD2 (5 bases). The read is 3 residues too short to cover the CDR3 end, so that end is filled in from the germline J gene. V gave up 0 bases and J gave up 6 bases, with 15 bases separating them. Germline CDR1 is MNHEY and CDR2 is SVGEGT. The CDR3 has 15 amino acids.

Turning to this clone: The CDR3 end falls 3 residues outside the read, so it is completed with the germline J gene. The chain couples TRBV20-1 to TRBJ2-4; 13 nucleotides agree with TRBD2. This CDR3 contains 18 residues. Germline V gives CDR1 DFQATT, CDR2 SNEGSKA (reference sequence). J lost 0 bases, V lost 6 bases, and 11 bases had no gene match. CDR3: CSAPGLAGASVAKNIQYF. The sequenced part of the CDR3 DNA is TGCAGTGCCCCCGGACTAGCGGGGGCCTCCGTAGCCAAAAACATT.

The CDR3 reads CASSTTGVQETQYF. The CDR3 DNA, read in part, is TGTGCCAGCAGTACAACAGGGGTCCAAGAGACC. The gene calls are TRBV9 and TRBJ2-5; 7 bases line up with TRBD1. The read gets to within 3 residues of the CDR3 end, and the germline J gene fills in the rest. CDR1 SGDLS and CDR2 YYNGEE come from the germline V gene. V lost 5 bases to trimming and J lost 1 base; unmatched junction nucleotides: 5. The CDR3 contains 14 residues.

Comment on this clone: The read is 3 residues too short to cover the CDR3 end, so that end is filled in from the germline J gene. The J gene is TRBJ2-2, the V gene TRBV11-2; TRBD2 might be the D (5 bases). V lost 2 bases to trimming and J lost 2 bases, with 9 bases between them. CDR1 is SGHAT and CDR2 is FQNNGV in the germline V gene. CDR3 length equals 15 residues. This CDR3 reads CASSLRAVNTGELFF. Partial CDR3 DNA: TGTGCCAGCAGCTTAAGAGCGGTTAACACCGGGGAG.

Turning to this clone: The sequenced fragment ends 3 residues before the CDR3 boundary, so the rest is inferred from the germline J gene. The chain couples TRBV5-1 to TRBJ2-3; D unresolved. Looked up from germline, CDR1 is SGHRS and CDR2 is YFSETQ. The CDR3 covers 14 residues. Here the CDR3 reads CASSLEPSKQPQYF. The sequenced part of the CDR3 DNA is TGCGCCAGCAGCTTGGAACCCTCAAAACAGCCG.